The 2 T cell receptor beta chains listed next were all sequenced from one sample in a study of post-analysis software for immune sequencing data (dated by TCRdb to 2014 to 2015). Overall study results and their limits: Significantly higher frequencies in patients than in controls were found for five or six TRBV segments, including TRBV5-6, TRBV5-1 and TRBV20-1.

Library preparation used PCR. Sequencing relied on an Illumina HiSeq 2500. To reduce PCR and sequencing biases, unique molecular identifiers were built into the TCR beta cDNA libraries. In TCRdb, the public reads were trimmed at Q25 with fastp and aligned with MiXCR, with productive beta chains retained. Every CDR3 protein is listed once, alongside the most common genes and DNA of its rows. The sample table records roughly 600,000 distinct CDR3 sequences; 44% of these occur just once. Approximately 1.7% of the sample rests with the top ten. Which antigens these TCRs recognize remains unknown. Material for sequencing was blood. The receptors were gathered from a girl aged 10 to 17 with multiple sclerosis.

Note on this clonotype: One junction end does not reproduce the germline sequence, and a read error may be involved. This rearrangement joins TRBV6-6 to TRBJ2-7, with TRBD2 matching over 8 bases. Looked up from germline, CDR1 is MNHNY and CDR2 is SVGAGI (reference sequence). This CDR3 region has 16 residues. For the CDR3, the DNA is TGTGCCGGCAGTTACCTTAGCGGGGAGCACTGCTACGAGCAGTACTTC. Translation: CAGSYLSGEHCYEQYF.

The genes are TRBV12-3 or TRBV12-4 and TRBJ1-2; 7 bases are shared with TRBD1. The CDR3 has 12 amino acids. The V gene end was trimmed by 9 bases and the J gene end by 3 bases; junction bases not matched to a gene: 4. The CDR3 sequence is CASQGVDYGYTF. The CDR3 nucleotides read TGTGCCAGTCAGGGGGTGGACTATGGCTACACCTTC.